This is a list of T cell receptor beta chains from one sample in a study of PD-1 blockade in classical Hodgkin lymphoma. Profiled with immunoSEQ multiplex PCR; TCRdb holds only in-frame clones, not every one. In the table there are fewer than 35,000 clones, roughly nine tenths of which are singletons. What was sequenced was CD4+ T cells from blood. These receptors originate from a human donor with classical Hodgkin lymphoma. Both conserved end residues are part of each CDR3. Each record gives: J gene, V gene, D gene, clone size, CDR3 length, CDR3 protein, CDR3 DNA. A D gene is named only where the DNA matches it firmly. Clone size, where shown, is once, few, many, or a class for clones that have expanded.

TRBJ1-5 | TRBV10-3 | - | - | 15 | CAISESSMSYQPQHF | TGTGCCATCAGTGAGTCTTCCATGAGTTATCAGCCCCAGCATTTT
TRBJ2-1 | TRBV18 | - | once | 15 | CASSPGLTSNNEQFF | TGTGCCAGCTCACCTGGACTAACCTCAAACAATGAGCAGTTCTTC
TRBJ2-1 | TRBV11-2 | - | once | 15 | CASSLGGLSYNEQFF | TGTGCCAGCAGCTTGGGCGGGCTCTCCTACAATGAGCAGTTCTTC
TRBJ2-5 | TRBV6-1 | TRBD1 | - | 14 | CASRVTGVRETQYF | TGTGCCAGCAGGGTTACAGGGGTCCGGGAGACCCAGTACTTC
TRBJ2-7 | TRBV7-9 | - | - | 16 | CASSLGLGSQLHEQYF | TGTGCCAGCAGCTTAGGGTTGGGGAGTCAGTTACACGAGCAGTACTTC
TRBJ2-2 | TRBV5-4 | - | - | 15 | CASSLAQANTGELFF | TGTGCCAGCAGCTTGGCTCAGGCGAACACCGGGGAGCTGTTTTTT
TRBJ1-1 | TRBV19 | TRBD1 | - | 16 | CASSAYRGSHNTEAFF | TGTGCCAGTAGTGCCTACAGGGGTAGCCATAACACTGAAGCTTTCTTT
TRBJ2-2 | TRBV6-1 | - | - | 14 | CASSDDRFPGELFF | TGTGCCAGCAGTGATGACAGGTTCCCCGGGGAGCTGTTTTTT
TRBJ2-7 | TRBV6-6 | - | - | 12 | CASSESGGEQYF | TGTGCCAGCAGCGAATCAGGGGGGGAGCAGTACTTC
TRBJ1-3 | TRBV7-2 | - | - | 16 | CASSFPAPSSGNTIYF | TGTGCCAGCAGCTTCCCGGCACCGAGCTCTGGAAACACCATATATTTT
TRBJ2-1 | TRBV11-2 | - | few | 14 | CASSLDFVFEEQFF | TGTGCCAGCAGCTTGGACTTCGTCTTTGAGGAGCAGTTCTTC
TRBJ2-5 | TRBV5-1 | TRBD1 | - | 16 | CASSLIPDRGQETQYF | TGCGCCAGCAGCTTAATTCCGGACAGGGGCCAAGAGACCCAGTACTTC
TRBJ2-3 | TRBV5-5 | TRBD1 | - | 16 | CASSLAGGGAADTQYF | TGTGCCAGCAGCTTAGCAGGGGGCGGCGCGGCAGATACGCAGTATTTT
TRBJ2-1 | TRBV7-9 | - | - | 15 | CASSSRSQTRYEQFF | TGTGCCAGCAGCTCTCGGTCCCAAACGAGGTATGAGCAGTTCTTC
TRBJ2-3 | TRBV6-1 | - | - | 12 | CAISRLSDTQYF | TGTGCCATTTCGAGACTGTCAGATACGCAGTATTTT
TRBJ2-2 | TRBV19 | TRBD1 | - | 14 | CASRDRGYTGELFF | TGTGCCAGTCGGGACAGGGGATACACCGGGGAGCTGTTTTTT
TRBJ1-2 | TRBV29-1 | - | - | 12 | CSVGQINYGYTF | TGCAGCGTTGGACAGATTAACTATGGCTACACCTTC
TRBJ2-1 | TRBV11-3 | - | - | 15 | CASSLNGPPANEQFF | TGTGCCAGCAGCTTAAACGGCCCCCCCGCCAATGAGCAGTTCTTC
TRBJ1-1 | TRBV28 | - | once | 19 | CASSPGGLVRTGYYTEAFF | TGTGCCAGCAGTCCCGGGGGGTTAGTGAGAACAGGGTATTACACTGAAGCTTTCTTT
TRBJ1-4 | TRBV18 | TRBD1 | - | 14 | CASSPDRVSEKLFF | TGTGCCAGCTCACCCGACAGGGTATCTGAAAAACTGTTTTTT
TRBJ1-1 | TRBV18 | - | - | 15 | CASSPPRVENTEAFF | TGTGCCAGCTCACCACCGAGGGTTGAGAACACTGAAGCTTTCTTT
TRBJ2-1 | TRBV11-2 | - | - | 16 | CASSSIRDKRDNEQFF | TGTGCCAGCAGCTCGATCCGGGACAAGCGAGACAATGAGCAGTTCTTC
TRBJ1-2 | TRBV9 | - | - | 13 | CASSVVPPGGYTF | TGTGCCAGCAGCGTAGTTCCCCCAGGGGGCTACACCTTC
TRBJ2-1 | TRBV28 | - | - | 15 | CASSLLGTKRNEQFF | TGTGCCAGCAGTTTATTAGGGACGAAAAGAAATGAGCAGTTCTTC
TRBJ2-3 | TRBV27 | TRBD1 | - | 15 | CASRLTGIMTDTQYF | TGTGCCAGCCGCCTGACAGGGATCATGACAGATACGCAGTATTTT
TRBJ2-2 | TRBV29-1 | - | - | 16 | CSVAFRDIQHTGELFF | TGCAGCGTCGCCTTCCGGGACATTCAGCACACCGGGGAGCTGTTTTTT
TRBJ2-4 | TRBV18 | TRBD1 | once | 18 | CASSSTSPGGLAKNIQYF | TGTGCCAGCTCATCGACGTCTCCAGGGGGATTAGCCAAAAACATTCAGTACTTC
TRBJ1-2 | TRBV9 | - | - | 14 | CASSALKGVGGYTF | TGTGCCAGCAGCGCCCTGAAGGGGGTGGGTGGCTACACCTTC
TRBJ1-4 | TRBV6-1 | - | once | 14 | CASRPPLSNEKLFF | TGTGCCAGCCGACCCCCGCTGAGTAATGAAAAACTGTTTTTT
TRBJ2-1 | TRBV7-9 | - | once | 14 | CASSFTLQGSEQFF | TGTGCCAGCAGCTTTACCCTACAGGGAAGTGAGCAGTTCTTC
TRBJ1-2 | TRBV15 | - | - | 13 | CATSNGGSYGYTF | TGTGCCACCAGCAATGGGGGTTCCTATGGCTACACCTTC
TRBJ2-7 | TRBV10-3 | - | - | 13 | CAIARLARSEQYF | TGTGCCATCGCCCGGTTAGCGAGGAGCGAGCAGTACTTC
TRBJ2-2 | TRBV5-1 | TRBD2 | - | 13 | CASSEAGTGELFF | TGCGCCAGCTCTGAAGCGGGGACCGGGGAGCTGTTTTTT
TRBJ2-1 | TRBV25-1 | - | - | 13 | CASSEGSYNEQFF | TGTGCCAGCAGTGAAGGGTCCTACAATGAGCAGTTCTTC
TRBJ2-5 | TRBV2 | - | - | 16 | CASSFSGTARVKTQYF | TGTGCCAGCAGTTTTTCTGGGACGGCGAGGGTTAAGACCCAGTACTTC
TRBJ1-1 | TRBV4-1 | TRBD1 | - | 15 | CASSRSGGIISEAFF | TGCGCCAGCAGCCGCTCAGGGGGCATAATCTCTGAAGCTTTCTTT
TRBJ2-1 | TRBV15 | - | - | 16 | CATSRERVETYNEQFF | TGTGCCACCAGCAGAGAAAGGGTGGAAACCTACAATGAGCAGTTCTTC
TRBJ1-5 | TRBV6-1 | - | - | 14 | CASSEAWVGQPQHF | TGTGCCAGCAGTGAAGCATGGGTGGGTCAGCCCCAGCATTTT
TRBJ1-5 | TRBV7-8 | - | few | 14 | CASSRDLAKRPQHF | TGTGCCAGCAGCCGGGATCTGGCCAAGAGACCCCAGCATTTT
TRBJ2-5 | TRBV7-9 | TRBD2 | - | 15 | CASSLTSGSVETQYF | TGTGCCAGCAGCTTGACTAGCGGGAGTGTAGAGACCCAGTACTTC
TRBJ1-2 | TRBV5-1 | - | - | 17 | CASSLFSDKATNYGYTF | TGCGCCAGCAGCTTGTTTTCCGACAAAGCAACTAACTATGGCTACACCTTC
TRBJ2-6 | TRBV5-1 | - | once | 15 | CASSFTGSGANVLTF | TGCGCCAGCAGCTTTACAGGGTCCGGGGCCAACGTCCTGACTTTC
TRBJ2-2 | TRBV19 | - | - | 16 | CASTSRMGRNTGELFF | TGTGCCAGTACCTCCCGTATGGGGCGGAACACCGGGGAGCTGTTTTTT
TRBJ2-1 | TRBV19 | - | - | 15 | CASTTTGLPSNEQFF | TGTGCCAGTACTACGACAGGCCTCCCCAGCAATGAGCAGTTCTTC
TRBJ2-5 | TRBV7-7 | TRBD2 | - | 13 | CASSSSGSETQYF | TGTGCTAGCAGCTCTAGCGGGTCAGAGACCCAGTACTTC
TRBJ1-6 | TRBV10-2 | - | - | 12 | CASKTDSYSLHF | TGCGCCAGCAAGACGGACAGTTATTCCCTCCACTTT
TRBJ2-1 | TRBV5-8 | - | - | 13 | CASSGGPGLEQFF | TGTGCCAGCAGCGGCGGTCCGGGCTTAGAGCAGTTCTTC
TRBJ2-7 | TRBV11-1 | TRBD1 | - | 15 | CASSWRTGGSYEQYF | TGTGCCAGCAGCTGGAGGACAGGCGGCTCCTACGAGCAGTACTTC